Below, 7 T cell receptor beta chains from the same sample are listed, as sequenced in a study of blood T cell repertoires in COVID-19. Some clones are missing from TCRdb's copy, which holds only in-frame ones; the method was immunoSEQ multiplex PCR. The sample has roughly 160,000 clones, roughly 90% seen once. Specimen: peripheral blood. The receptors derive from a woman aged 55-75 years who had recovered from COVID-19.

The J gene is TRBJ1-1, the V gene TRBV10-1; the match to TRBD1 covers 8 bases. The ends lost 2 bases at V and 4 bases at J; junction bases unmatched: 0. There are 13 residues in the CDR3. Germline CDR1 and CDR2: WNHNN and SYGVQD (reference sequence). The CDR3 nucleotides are TGCGCCAGCAGTGAGCAGGGGGCCACTGAAGCTTTCTTT. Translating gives CASSEQGATEAFF.

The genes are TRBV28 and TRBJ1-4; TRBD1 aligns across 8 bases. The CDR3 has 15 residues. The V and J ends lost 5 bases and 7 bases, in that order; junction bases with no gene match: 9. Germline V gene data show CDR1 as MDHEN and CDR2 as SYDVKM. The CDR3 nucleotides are TGTGCCAGCAGTAACCCAGGGGGCCAGAGTGAAAAACTGTTTTTT. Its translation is CASSNPGGQSEKLFF.

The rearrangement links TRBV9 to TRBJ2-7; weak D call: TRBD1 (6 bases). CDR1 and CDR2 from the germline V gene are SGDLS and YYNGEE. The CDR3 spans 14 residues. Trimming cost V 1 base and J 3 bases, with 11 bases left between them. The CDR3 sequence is CASSVSQGRYEQYF. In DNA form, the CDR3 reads TGTGCCAGCAGCGTATCACAGGGTCGCTACGAGCAGTACTTC. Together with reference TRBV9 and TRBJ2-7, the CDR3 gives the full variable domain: DSGVTQTPKHLITATGQRVTLRCSPRSGDLSVYWYQQSLDQGLQFLIQYYNGEERAKGNILERFSAQQFPDLHSELNLSSLELGDSALYFCASSVSQGRYEQYFGPGTRLTVT.

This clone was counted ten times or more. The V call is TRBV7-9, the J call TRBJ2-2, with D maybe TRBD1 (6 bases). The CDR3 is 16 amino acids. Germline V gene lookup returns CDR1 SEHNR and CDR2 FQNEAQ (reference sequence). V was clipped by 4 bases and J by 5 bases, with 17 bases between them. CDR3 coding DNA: TGTGCCAGCAGCTCGACTTTACAGGGCTGGACCGGGGAGCTGTTTTTT. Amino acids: CASSSTLQGWTGELFF.

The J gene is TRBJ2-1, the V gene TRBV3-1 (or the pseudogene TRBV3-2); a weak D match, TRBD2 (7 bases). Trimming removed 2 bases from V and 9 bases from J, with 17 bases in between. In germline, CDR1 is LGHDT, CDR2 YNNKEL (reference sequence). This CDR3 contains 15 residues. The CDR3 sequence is CASSQTGTGGSEQFF. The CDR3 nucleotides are TGTGCCAGCAGCCAAACCGGGACGGGGGGCAGTGAGCAGTTCTTC.

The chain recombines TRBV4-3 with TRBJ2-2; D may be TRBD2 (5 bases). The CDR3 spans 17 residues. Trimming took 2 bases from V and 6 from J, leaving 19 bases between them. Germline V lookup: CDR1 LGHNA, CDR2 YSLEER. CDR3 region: CASSQFTSLASAGELFF. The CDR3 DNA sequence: TGCGCCAGCAGCCAATTCACCTCTCTAGCATCGGCCGGGGAGCTGTTTTTT.

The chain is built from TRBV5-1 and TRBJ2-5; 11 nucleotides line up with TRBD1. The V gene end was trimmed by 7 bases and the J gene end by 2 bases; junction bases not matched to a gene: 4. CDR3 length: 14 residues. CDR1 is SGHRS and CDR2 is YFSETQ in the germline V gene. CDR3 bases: TGCGCCAGCGGGACAGGGGGAATTCAAGAGACCCAGTACTTC. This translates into CASGTGGIQETQYF. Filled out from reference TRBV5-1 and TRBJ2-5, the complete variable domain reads KAGVTQTPRYLIKTRGQQVTLSCSPISGHRSVSWYQQTPGQGLQFLFEYFSETQRNKGNFPGRFSGRQFSNSRSEMNVSTLELGDSALYLCASGTGGIQETQYFGPGTRLLVL.